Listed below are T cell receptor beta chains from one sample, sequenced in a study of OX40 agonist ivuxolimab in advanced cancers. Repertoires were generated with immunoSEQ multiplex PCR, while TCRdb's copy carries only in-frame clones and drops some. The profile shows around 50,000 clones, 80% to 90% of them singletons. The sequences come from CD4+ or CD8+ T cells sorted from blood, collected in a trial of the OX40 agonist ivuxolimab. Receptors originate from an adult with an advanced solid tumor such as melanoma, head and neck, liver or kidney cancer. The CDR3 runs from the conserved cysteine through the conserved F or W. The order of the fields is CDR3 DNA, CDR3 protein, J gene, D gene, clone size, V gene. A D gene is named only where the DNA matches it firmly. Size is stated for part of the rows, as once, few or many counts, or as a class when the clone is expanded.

TGTGCCTGGAGTGTACCGGGTAATCAGCCCCAGCATTTT,CAWSVPGNQPQHF,TRBJ1-5,NA,few,TRBV30
TGTGCCAGCAGCTCCCGGGGCTCTAGCGTCCGGGCGCAGTATTTT,CASSSRGSSVRAQYF,TRBJ2-3,NA,NA,TRBV7-2
TGTGCCAGCAGCCCCTCCGGACAGGGGGGTACTGAAGCTTTCTTT,CASSPSGQGGTEAFF,TRBJ1-1,TRBD1,NA,TRBV7-9
TGTGCCAGCAGTCCCGACTGGAACACTGAAGCTTTCTTT,CASSPDWNTEAFF,TRBJ1-1,NA,few,TRBV28
TGTGCCAGCAGCTTGGAAACAGGGGAGACCCAGTACTTC,CASSLETGETQYF,TRBJ2-5,NA,few,TRBV5-4
TGTGCCTGGACAGGGGCGGGAAACACCATATATTTT,CAWTGAGNTIYF,TRBJ1-3,NA,NA,TRBV30
TGTGCCAGCAGTTTATTGGGGGTGGCTAACACCTTC,CASSLLGVANTF,TRBJ1-2,NA,NA,TRBV28
TGTGCCAGCAGCTTAGTCCCAGGCACCGGGGAGCTGTTTTTT,CASSLVPGTGELFF,TRBJ2-2,NA,NA,TRBV7-2
TGCGCCAGCAGCCCCCGGGTAGCGGGAGGGCCAAACTCCTACAATGAGCAGTTCTTC,CASSPRVAGGPNSYNEQFF,TRBJ2-1,TRBD2,once,TRBV5-1
TGTGCCAGCAGCTTTGGGGCCCCTGGGGCCAACGTCCTGACTTTC,CASSFGAPGANVLTF,TRBJ2-6,NA,NA,TRBV7-6
TGCGCCAGCAGCCTCGGGACTAGCGGGAGTAATTCAGGGGAGACCCAGTACTTC,CASSLGTSGSNSGETQYF,TRBJ2-5,TRBD2,NA,TRBV5-1
TGTGCCAGTAGTATTTTGGAGGACTACTTCAATCAGCCCCAGCATTTT,CASSILEDYFNQPQHF,TRBJ1-5,NA,NA,TRBV19
TGTGCCAGCAGCCGCCCTACAGGGGCTGGAAACACCATATATTTT,CASSRPTGAGNTIYF,TRBJ1-3,TRBD1,NA,TRBV5-4
TGTGCCAGCAGCAAATTCTCACAGGGGAACTATGGCTACACCTTC,CASSKFSQGNYGYTF,TRBJ1-2,TRBD1,NA,TRBV6-5
TGTGCCAGCAGTTCCCCTGGGACAGGGGGCACTGAAGCTTTCTTT,CASSSPGTGGTEAFF,TRBJ1-1,TRBD1,NA,TRBV28
TGTGCCAGCAGTGCTAGCGGGGGTTCCTACGAGCAGTACTTC,CASSASGGSYEQYF,TRBJ2-7,TRBD2,NA,TRBV28
TGTGCCAGCAGCCAAACTAGCGGGGGGCCTCAAGAGACCCAGTACTTC,CASSQTSGGPQETQYF,TRBJ2-5,TRBD2,NA,TRBV4-2
TGTGCCAGCTCCTCCTCCGCAGAGACGAACACTGAAGCTTTCTTT,CASSSSAETNTEAFF,TRBJ1-1,NA,NA,TRBV18
TGTGCCAGCAGTTCCTCCCAGACTAGCGGGTGGGGGACCCAGTACTTC,CASSSSQTSGWGTQYF,TRBJ2-5,TRBD2,NA,TRBV28
TGTGCCAGCAGTTTGGTCGGGGGGACCAATCAGCCCCAGCATTTT,CASSLVGGTNQPQHF,TRBJ1-5,NA,NA,TRBV28
TGTGCCTGGAGTCCAGGGCTTGGAAACACCATATATTTT,CAWSPGLGNTIYF,TRBJ1-3,NA,NA,TRBV30